Presented here are 16 T cell receptor beta chains from one specimen sequenced in a study of blood T cell repertoires in COVID-19. Method: immunoSEQ multiplex PCR; TCRdb's copy keeps in-frame clones and lacks some. The sample gives about 160,000 clones, roughly 90% of which show up once; about 4.6% is in the top ten. The sample was peripheral blood. The receptors shown here come from a woman aged 55-70 years with active or convalescent COVID-19.

The table lists this clone with a count of one. The J gene is TRBJ1-2, the V gene TRBV5-1; 8 bases are a match to TRBD1. CDR3 size: 14 residues. Trimming took 3 bases from V and 4 from J; bases not matched to a gene: 5. Germline V gene data show CDR1 as SGHRS and CDR2 as YFSETQ. CDR3 nucleotides: TGCGCCAGCAGCTCTGGACAGGGTGCCTATGGCTACACCTTC. This sequence encodes CASSSGQGAYGYTF.

The CDR3 protein is CSVEDRGNYGYTF. The CDR3 DNA sequence: TGCAGCGTGGAGGACAGGGGAAACTATGGCTACACCTTC. The chain combines TRBV29-1 with TRBJ1-2; 9 positions match TRBD1. The CDR3 runs to 13 residues. Germline lookup yields CDR1 SQVTM and CDR2 ANQGSEA. After removal of 6 bases from V and 2 bases from J, the junction contained 4 bases not matched to a gene.

The chain is built from TRBV7-2 and TRBJ2-7, with D possibly being TRBD2 (5 bases). This CDR3 is 12 amino acids long. From germline, CDR1 is SGHTA and CDR2 FQGNSA. Trimming cost V 6 bases and J 5 bases, with 11 bases left between them. CDR3 coding DNA: TGTGCCAGCAGTTTCCACGGGGACGAGCAGTACTTC. Its protein product is CASSFHGDEQYF.

The rearrangement links TRBV29-1 to TRBJ2-3; possibly TRBD1 for D (5 bases). The CDR3 covers 13 residues. CDR1 is SQVTM, CDR2 ANQGSEA, per germline. V gave up 4 bases and J gave up 2 bases, with 10 bases separating them. Here the CDR3 reads CSVGGRNTDTQYF. In DNA form, the CDR3 reads TGCAGCGTTGGGGGCAGAAACACAGATACGCAGTATTTT.

The J gene is TRBJ2-2, the V gene TRBV27; TRBD1 matches at 7 bases. Per the germline V gene, CDR1 is MNHEY and CDR2 is SMNVEV (reference sequence). The CDR3 contains 13 residues. V trimming: 4 bases; J trimming: 5 bases; junction bases outside the gene matches: 1. The CDR3 reads CASSSTGTGELFF. The CDR3 DNA is TGTGCCAGCAGTTCGACAGGGACCGGGGAGCTGTTTTTT.

The chain combines TRBV6-5 with TRBJ1-2; 7 bases are a match to TRBD1. The germline V gene encodes CDR1 MNHEY and CDR2 SVGAGI. Unmatched junction bases numbered 5, after V lost 1 base and J lost 0 bases. The CDR3 has 16 residues. CDR3 loop: CASSYWDSTSNYGYTF. In DNA form, the CDR3 reads TGTGCCAGCAGTTACTGGGACAGTACCTCTAACTATGGCTACACCTTC.

This clone has only one observation. The chain uses TRBV6-5 and TRBJ2-7; TRBD1 is a possible D gene (6 bases). There are 14 residues in the CDR3. V lost 7 bases, J lost 2 bases, and 15 bases lay in between. Germline assignment: CDR1 MNHEY and CDR2 SVGAGI. The CDR3 sequence is CASTLQGSTYEQYF. CDR3 sequence (DNA): TGTGCCAGCACGTTGCAGGGGTCGACCTACGAGCAGTACTTC.

This clone was found once. The chain recombines TRBV4-1 with TRBJ1-1; TRBD1 agrees at 7 bases. CDR3 size: 14 residues. Germline lookup yields CDR1 MGHRA and CDR2 YSYEKL. V lost 8 bases to trimming and J lost 1 base; unmatched junction nucleotides: 7. CDR3 nucleotide sequence: TGCGCCAGCGTTCCGGGACAGACGAACACTGAAGCTTTCTTT. Its translation: CASVPGQTNTEAFF.

The J gene is TRBJ1-4, the V gene TRBV30; 7 bases align to TRBD1. Looked up from germline, CDR1 is GTSNPN and CDR2 is SVGIG (reference sequence). Trimming removed 5 bases from V and 5 bases from J; junction bases left unmatched: 5. This CDR3 region has 13 residues. CDR3 bases: TGTGCCTGGGCTGGACAGGAGAATGAAAAACTGTTTTTT. This codes for CAWAGQENEKLFF.

This chain joins TRBV11-2 and TRBJ2-1; D possibly corresponds to TRBD1 (6 bases). Germline loops: CDR1 SGHAT, CDR2 FQNNGV. V lost 2 bases, J lost 7 bases, and 12 bases lay in between. CDR3 size: 14 residues. The CDR3 reads CASSLRGFGNEQFF. CDR3 coding DNA: TGTGCCAGCAGCTTAAGGGGGTTTGGTAATGAGCAGTTCTTC.

The chain combines TRBV5-1 with TRBJ1-2, with D uncertain. CDR1 is SGHRS and CDR2 is YFSETQ in the germline V gene. Trimming cost V 2 bases and J 4 bases, with 6 bases left between them. The CDR3 is made up of 12 amino acids. CDR3 region: CASSFSGYGYTF. The CDR3 bases are TGCGCCAGCAGCTTTTCGGGCTATGGCTACACCTTC.

This chain connects TRBV6-5 to TRBJ2-7; TRBD2 might be the D (5 bases). The CDR3 sequence is 12 residues long. Germline V lookup: CDR1 MNHEY, CDR2 SVGAGI. V was pared by 7 bases and J by 6 bases, with 13 bases between. The CDR3 protein is CASTRDHVEQYF. The CDR3 DNA reads TGTGCCAGCACTCGGGATCATGTCGAGCAGTACTTC.

Here the CDR3 DNA reads TGTGCCAGCAGCAAGAGAGCCTACGAGCAGTACTTC. As protein: CASSKRAYEQYF. The V gene is TRBV7-2, the J gene TRBJ2-7; D is unresolved. V was pared by 5 bases and J by 2 bases, with 7 bases between. The germline CDR1 and CDR2 sequences are SGHTA and FQGNSA. The CDR3 runs to 12 residues. Variable domain in full (rest from reference TRBV7-2 and TRBJ2-7): GAGVSQSPSNKVTEKGKDVELRCDPISGHTALYWYRQSLGQGLEFLIYFQGNSAPDKSGLPSDRFSAERTGGSVSTLTIQRTQQEDSAVYLCASSKRAYEQYFGPGTRLTVT.

The CDR3 reads CAISEPDRDETQYF. The CDR3 nucleotides read TGTGCCATCAGTGAGCCGGACAGGGACGAGACCCAGTACTTC. The chain is built from TRBV10-3 and TRBJ2-5; TRBD1 matches 8 bases. The CDR3 contains 14 residues. Germline V gene data show CDR1 as ENHRY and CDR2 as SYGVKD. The junction had 4 bases not matched to a gene; V was cut back by 2 bases and J by 5 bases.

The table lists this clone with a few counts. The chain is built from TRBV5-1 and TRBJ2-6; tentative D call: TRBD1 (6 bases). The CDR3 has 16 amino acids. CDR1 and CDR2 (germline): SGHRS, YFSETQ. The V gene lost 4 bases and the J gene lost 2 bases, with 13 bases spanning the gap. The CDR3 reads CASSDQGIAGANVLTF. As DNA, the CDR3 is TGCGCCAGCAGCGATCAGGGGATAGCTGGGGCCAACGTCCTGACTTTC.

The chain is built from TRBV5-5 and TRBJ2-1; 7 nucleotides agree with TRBD1. Germline V gene lookup returns CDR1 SGHKS and CDR2 YYEKEE (reference sequence). The length of the CDR3 is 13 residues. V dropped 2 bases and J dropped 10; count of bases not matched to a gene: 6. The CDR3 spells CASSFTGAREQFF. The CDR3 region has the DNA TGTGCCAGCAGCTTTACAGGGGCCCGCGAGCAGTTCTTC.